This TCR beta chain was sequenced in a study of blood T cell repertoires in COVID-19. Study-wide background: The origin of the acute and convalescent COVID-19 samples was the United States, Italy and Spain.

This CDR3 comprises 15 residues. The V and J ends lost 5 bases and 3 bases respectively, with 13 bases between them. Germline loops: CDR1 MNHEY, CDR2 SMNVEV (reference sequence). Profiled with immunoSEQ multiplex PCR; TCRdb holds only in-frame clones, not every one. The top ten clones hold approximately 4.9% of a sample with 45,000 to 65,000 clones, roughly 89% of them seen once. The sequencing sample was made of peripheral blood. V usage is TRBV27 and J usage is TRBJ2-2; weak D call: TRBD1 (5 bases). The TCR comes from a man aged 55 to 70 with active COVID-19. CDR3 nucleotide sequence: TGTGCCAGCAGTAGGTGGGGCATGGACACCGGGGAGCTGTTTTTT. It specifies CASSRWGMDTGELFF.